The sequence of this TCR beta chain was determined in a study of CD8+CD57+ T cells in acquired aplastic anemia. Turning to the study itself: DNA from sorted CD4+ and CD8+ cells averaged roughly 3.4 ug.

Patients picked for sequencing had shown CD8+CD57+ cell expansion detected by flow cytometry. Study-level results: Researchers report that twenty-nine CD8+ CDR3 sequences appeared in both patients and controls.

This clonotype was seen a single time. Its specificity is unknown. This CDR3 contains 15 residues. Trimming took 0 bases from V and 10 from J; bases not matched to a gene: 3. Germline lookup yields CDR1 MNHEY and CDR2 SMNVEV (reference sequence). The TCR beta profiling, which covered VDJ combination and CDR3 sequence, was carried out using genomic DNA as the template. TCRdb reprocessed the reads via MiXCR and lists one record per CDR3 protein. This sample has under 350,000 distinct CDR3 sequences, with approximately 58% found just once. Source material: sorted CD4+, CD8+, or CD8+CD57+ T cells (not recorded which) from PBMCs. The genes are TRBV27 and TRBJ1-6; 10 bases agree with TRBD1. This clonotype was sampled from a human donor with aplastic anemia. The CDR3 DNA reads TGTGCCAGCAGTTTATCGGACAGGGGGAACTCACCCCTCCACTTT. Its translation: CASSLSDRGNSPLHF.